The 8 T cell receptor beta chains below all came from one sample that was sequenced in a study of blood T cell repertoires in COVID-19. The data were produced by immunoSEQ multiplex PCR, yet TCRdb's version contains in-frame clones alone and is incomplete. The sample has 250,000 to 300,000 clones, roughly 85% seen once. Material: PBMCs or T cells enriched from blood (not recorded which). The receptor source for this set is a woman in her 50s who had been exposed to COVID-19.

The chain links TRBV5-1 to TRBJ1-6, with 8 bases that match TRBD1. Losses at the gene ends were 7 bases for V and 6 bases for J; bases not matched to a gene: 6. The germline gives CDR1 SGHRS, CDR2 YFSETQ. The CDR3 extends over 14 amino acids. CDR3 sequence reads: CASSRTGINSPLHF. Written as DNA, the CDR3 is TGCGCCAGCTCCCGGACAGGGATTAATTCACCCCTCCACTTT.

This clone occurred once. V and J are TRBV7-8 and TRBJ1-2, with D maybe TRBD1 (6 bases). This CDR3 comprises 14 residues. Germline CDR1 is SGHVS and CDR2 is FQNEAQ. V lost 5 bases and J 4 bases, leaving 14 bases between the germline ends. The CDR3 DNA reads TGTGCCAGCAGCCCCAACAGGGCCGGCTATGGCTACACCTTC. Protein product: CASSPNRAGYGYTF.

The sample holds a few counts of this clone. V is TRBV5-1 and J is TRBJ1-1, with 7 bases fitting TRBD1. Germline loops: CDR1 SGHRS, CDR2 YFSETQ. There are 15 residues in the CDR3. With V trimmed by 2 bases and J by 11 bases, 15 bases remained unmatched. CDR3 bases: TGCGCCAGCAGCTTTTTTCCGGGACAGTCGTCGATGGCTTTCTTT. This encodes CASSFFPGQSSMAFF.

The CDR3 protein is CASSPGQFGNTIYF. The CDR3, as DNA: TGTGCCAGCAGCCCGGGACAGTTTGGAAACACCATATATTTT. The chain employs TRBV6-5 and TRBJ1-3; 7 bases align to TRBD1. CDR3 length: 14 amino acids. The V gene end was trimmed by 6 bases and the J gene end by 3 bases; junction bases not matched to a gene: 5. CDR1 MNHEY and CDR2 SVGAGI come from the germline V gene.

This sequence joins TRBV27 and TRBJ2-2; no clear D gene. Germline V gene sequence: CDR1 MNHEY, CDR2 SMNVEV (reference sequence). The CDR3 is 12 residues long. The V and J ends lost 5 bases and 2 bases respectively, with 3 bases between them. Here the CDR3 DNA reads TGTGCCAGCAGTCTCAACACCGGGGAGCTGTTTTTT. This encodes CASSLNTGELFF.

The sample holds one count of this clone. V usage is TRBV18 and J usage is TRBJ1-1, with no clear D. V lost 2 bases, J lost 1 base, and 11 bases lay in between. Germline CDR1 is KGHSH and CDR2 is LQKENI. This CDR3 has 15 amino acids. CDR3 sequence (DNA): TGTGCCAGCTCACCAGGGCTTGCAGGGAACACTGAAGCTTTCTTT. This codes for CASSPGLAGNTEAFF. The complete variable domain, with remaining parts taken from reference TRBV18 and TRBJ1-1, reads NAGVMQNPRHLVRRRGQEARLRCSPMKGHSHVYWYRQLPEEGLKFMVYLQKENIIDESGMPKERFSAEFPKEGPSILRIQQVVRGDSAAYFCASSPGLAGNTEAFFGQGTRLTVV.

This chain links TRBV28 with TRBJ2-3, with 9 positions matching TRBD2. V shed 4 bases and J 6 bases; nucleotides not matched to a gene: 26. CDR3 length equals 21 residues. Germline-derived CDR1 and CDR2 are MDHEN and SYDVKM. The CDR3 DNA reads as TGTGCCAGCAGTTGGGGCCCCTCGATTGGGCTAGCGGGGCCACCTAAGGATACGCAGTATTTT. This sequence encodes CASSWGPSIGLAGPPKDTQYF.

The chain couples TRBV19 to TRBJ1-2; tentatively, D is TRBD1 (5 bases). The germline V gene has CDR1 LNHDA and CDR2 SQIVND (reference sequence). CDR3 size: 15 residues. V lost 5 bases to trimming and J lost 4 bases, with 17 bases between them. The chain's CDR3 is CASSPGAAVVYGYTF. The CDR3 DNA reads TGTGCCAGTAGTCCTGGGGCAGCAGTAGTCTATGGCTACACCTTC.